This TCR beta chain emerged from a study of blood T cell repertoires in COVID-19. The CDR3 is 17 amino acids. Per the germline V gene, CDR1 is SGHTA and CDR2 is FQGTGA. Trimming removed 4 bases from V and 0 bases from J; junction bases left unmatched: 4. This clone appeared a single time. In the authors' workflow: The authors estimated nucleated cell counts from reference gene primer amplification. The repertoire was sequenced with immunoSEQ multiplex PCR; TCRdb's copy has only in-frame clones and lacks some. V and J calls and clone size follow that table, whereas D and trimming were derived from the DNA. The sample records tens of thousands of clones, just under 85% being singletons.

This sequence originates from a man between 65 and 85 years old with acute or convalescent COVID-19. Sequencing input: peripheral blood. This rearrangement joins TRBV7-3 to TRBJ2-2; 11 bases are a match to TRBD2. The CDR3 loop is CASSWISGGANTGELFF. The CDR3 coding sequence is TGTGCCAGCAGCTGGATTAGCGGGGGGGCGAACACCGGGGAGCTGTTTTTT.